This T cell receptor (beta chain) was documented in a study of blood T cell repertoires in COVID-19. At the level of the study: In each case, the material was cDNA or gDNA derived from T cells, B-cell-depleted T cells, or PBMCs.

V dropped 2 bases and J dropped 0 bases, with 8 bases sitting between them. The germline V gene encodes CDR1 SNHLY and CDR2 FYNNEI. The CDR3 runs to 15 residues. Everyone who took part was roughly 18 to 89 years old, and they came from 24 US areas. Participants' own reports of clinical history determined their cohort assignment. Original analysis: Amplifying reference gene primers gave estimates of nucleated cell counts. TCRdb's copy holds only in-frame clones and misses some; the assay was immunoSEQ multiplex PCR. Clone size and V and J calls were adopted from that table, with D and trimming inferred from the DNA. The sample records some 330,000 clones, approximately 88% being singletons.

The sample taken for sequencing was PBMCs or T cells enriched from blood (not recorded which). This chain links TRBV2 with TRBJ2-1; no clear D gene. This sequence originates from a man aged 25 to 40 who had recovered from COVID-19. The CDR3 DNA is TGTGCCAGCAGTGAATTCAGGATCTCCTACAATGAGCAGTTCTTC. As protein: CASSEFRISYNEQFF.